This entry concerns a single T cell receptor (beta chain). This receptor's antigen is unknown. The input lacks base qualities; no much larger clone sits a single base away. TCR cDNA was synthesized by 5'RACE template switching, which introduced a universal primer site and unique molecular identifiers. Priming of cDNA synthesis was performed from both the TCR alpha and TCR beta constant segments. Library amplification involved two PCR steps, and the second step added sample barcodes and sequencing adapters. Sequencing of the libraries was done on either Illumina HiSeq 2500 (2x100 bp) or NovaSeq (2x150 bp). Per the original workflow: MIGEC was used to demultiplex reads and collapse the reads into UMI consensus sequences, and MiXCR was used for V(D)J alignment. Vaccine-responding clonotypes were identified with edgeR using replicate PBMC samples, with FDR below 0.01 and a log2 fold change above 5 up to day 15 being required. Each bulk clonotype was labeled CD4 or CD8 based on which sequenced repertoire, CD4 or CD8, contained the clonotype at higher abundance. TCRdb reprocessed the public reads (quality trimming at Q25 with fastp, clone calling with MiXCR) and kept in-frame beta chains. Rows matching on CDR3 protein sequence are summarized as one entry with the most common DNA and genes. Clone size and V and J calls follow TCRdb, not the original study. Here the sample has 600,000 to 750,000 distinct CDR3 sequences; 10% to 15% occur a single time. The ten largest make up 15% of the sample.

This sample is drawn from a study of T cells after yellow fever vaccination (dated by TCRdb to the late 2010s). With respect to the entire study: The SMART-Seq v4 Ultra Low Input RNA kit was used to prepare libraries from fractions with low cell numbers. To track T-cell clones before and after primary and booster YFV17D yellow fever vaccination, bulk TCR alpha and beta repertoires were sequenced longitudinally. Two healthy male donors, one aged 18 to 30 and one aged 30 to 40 years, were included in the cohort. Blood was collected at multiple timepoints before and after primary and secondary immunization, and bulk PBMC replicates and cell subsets were isolated.

What the treatment or condition label conveys for this sample: live attenuated yellow fever vaccine strain. At each blood-draw timepoint, two biological replicates of bulk PBMCs were collected. PBMCs were isolated from peripheral blood using a standard Ficoll-Paque protocol. RNA was extracted with TriZol from bulk PBMCs, CD4 and CD8 fractions, and dextramer-positive and dextramer-negative fractions. What the study reported, not specific to this receptor: A small fraction of clonotypes showed up in both the CD4 and CD8 compartments, probably as a result of convergent recombination. Computational filtering was needed because FACS-sorted repertoires could contain abundant contaminating clonotypes from the bulk population. Only a couple of donors were included in the study, so the extent to which the findings can be generalized is limited. Most clones expanded after primary vaccination (96% of CD4 and around 89% of CD8) were re-detected after the booster, suggesting that broad memory maintenance occurred. Compared with the primary T-cell response, the secondary T-cell response was weaker but faster, peaking on day 5 rather than day 15.

The CDR3 contains 12 residues, cysteine and phenylalanine counted. Only the CDR3 DNA stays, 36 bases, in frame from base 1. Here V drops 8 bases and J drops 7 bases, and the junction holds 8 bases not matched to any gene. The germline V gene supplies CDR1 SQVTM and CDR2 ANQGSEA. The rearrangement joined TRBV29-1 to TRBJ2-4; 7 junctional bases match TRBD1. The TCR was taken from a man under 40 who received the YFV17D yellow fever vaccine. This material consisted of PBMCs, taken on the day of the yellow fever booster vaccination. The DNA is as follows: TGCAGCATTGTAGGGGGCTCGAACATTCAGTACTTC. This translates into CSIVGGSNIQYF.